Listed here are 17 T cell receptor beta chains from one sample, sequenced in a study of regulatory T cells. The PCR used 52 TRBV and 13 TRBJ primers. Clones were sequenced by immunoSEQ multiplex PCR, and TCRdb holds only the in-frame ones, with some missing. The sample carries almost 30,000 clones, just under 95% recorded once. What these receptors recognize is not known. General study results and limits: In CD3G-deficient patients, conventional CD4+ T cells were enriched for hydrophobic CDR3 residues at positions 6 and 7.

The sample consisted of conventional CD4+ T cells sorted from blood. The origin of the receptors is a person under 35 with CD3G deficiency.

The rearrangement joins TRBV4-2 to TRBJ2-3, with TRBD2 identical over 7 bases. With 3 bases clipped from V and 1 base from J, the junction kept 4 bases outside the gene matches. Germline V gene sequence: CDR1 LGHNA, CDR2 YNFKEQ. The CDR3 runs 15 residues. CDR3 sequence: CASSQKRGRTDTQYF. CDR3 DNA sequence: TGTGCCAGCAGCCAGAAGCGGGGCCGCACAGATACGCAGTATTTT.

This clone has just one count. The genes are TRBV28 and TRBJ1-1; tentatively, D is TRBD1 (6 bases). The CDR3 spans 13 residues. Germline CDR1 MDHEN, CDR2 SYDVKM. Trimming took 10 bases from V and 1 from J, leaving 13 bases between them. The CDR3 DNA is TGTGCCACCAACGCGGGGGCGAACACTGAAGCTTTCTTT. This gives the protein CATNAGANTEAFF.

The chain carries TRBV10-3 and TRBJ1-1; 11 bases fit TRBD1. J was trimmed by 5 bases and V by 6 bases; bases with no gene match: 2. Germline assignment: CDR1 ENHRY and CDR2 SYGVKD. The CDR3 is made up of 13 amino acids. CDR3 protein: CAIRDRGQTEAFF. CDR3 DNA: TGTGCCATCAGGGACAGGGGGCAAACTGAAGCTTTCTTT.

This chain joins TRBV30 and TRBJ1-2; D remains unclear. Germline V gene lookup returns CDR1 GTSNPN and CDR2 SVGIG (reference sequence). CDR3 length: 12 amino acids. Trimming stripped 5 bases from V and 6 bases from J, with 13 bases between. The CDR3, as DNA: TGTGCCTGGGAGGACGGGCCCAATGGCTACACCTTC. Translating it yields CAWEDGPNGYTF. The full variable domain, rest sourced from reference TRBV30 and TRBJ1-2, is SQTIHQWPATLVQPVGSPLSLECTVEGTSNPNLYWYRQAAGRGLQLLFYSVGIGQISSEVPQNLSASRPQDRQFILSSKKLLLSDSGFYLCAWEDGPNGYTFGSGTRLTVV.

This clone has only one observation. V is TRBV7-9 and J is TRBJ2-5; possible D gene TRBD2, 5 bases. Germline values: CDR1 SEHNR, CDR2 FQNEAQ (reference sequence). The CDR3 is made up of 13 amino acids. Trimming took off 2 bases at V and 2 bases at J, with 6 bases between the two ends. CDR3 sequence: CASSLRGQETQYF. The CDR3 coding sequence is TGTGCCAGCAGCTTACGGGGACAAGAGACCCAGTACTTC.

The chain recombines TRBV11-3 with TRBJ1-1, with a possible D match to TRBD1 (5 bases). CDR1 SGHNT and CDR2 YENEEA come from the germline V gene. V was cut by 5 bases and J by 0 bases, with 13 bases left in between. This CDR3 has 15 amino acids. The CDR3 nucleotides are TGTGCCAGCAGCCCCGGGGCAGGCCTGAACACTGAAGCTTTCTTT. The encoded protein is CASSPGAGLNTEAFF. The full variable domain, with the rest looked up from reference TRBV11-3 and TRBJ1-1, is EAGVVQSPRYKIIEKKQPVAFWCNPISGHNTLYWYLQNLGQGPELLIRYENEEAVDDSQLPKDRFSAERLKGVDSTLKIQPAELGDSAVYLCASSPGAGLNTEAFFGQGTRLTVV.

The CDR3 loop is CASSRPGHKNTEAFF. DNA for the CDR3: TGTGCCAGCAGCAGGCCGGGACATAAGAACACTGAAGCTTTCTTT. The gene calls are TRBV21-1 and TRBJ1-1; the DNA was not used to check the table's D call, TRBD1. TRBV21-1 has pseudogene status. The CDR3 is made up of 15 amino acids.

The chain recombines TRBV28 with TRBJ1-6, with D perhaps matching TRBD1 (6 bases). Germline values: CDR1 MDHEN, CDR2 SYDVKM. CDR3 length: 15 residues. Trimming cost V 5 bases and J 5 bases, with 13 bases left between them. The CDR3 DNA follows: TGTGCCAGCAGTAACGTACAGGGCGATAATTCACCCCTCCACTTT. It yields the protein CASSNVQGDNSPLHF.

CDR3 bases: TGTGCCAGCAGGCGGACAGGGGTAGCGGCAGATACGCAGTATTTT. Its protein product is CASRRTGVAADTQYF. This chain links TRBV7-1 with TRBJ2-3; 9 bases fit TRBD1. TRBV7-1 has ORF status, its function being uncertain. V lost 6 bases, J lost 4 bases, and 8 bases stayed unmatched. The CDR3 is 15 amino acids.

CDR3 DNA: TGTGCCAGCAGTGAAGGTCGGTTTCGCGGAGGCTATGGCTACACCTTC. Protein: CASSEGRFRGGYGYTF. V is TRBV6-1 and J is TRBJ1-2; D call uncertain. CDR3 length: 16 residues. V was shortened by 1 base and J by 4 bases, with 16 bases between the two germline ends. Looked up from germline, CDR1 is MNHNS and CDR2 is SASEGT.

In DNA, the CDR3 is TGTGCCAGCAGCTCGGGACAGGGGGCTATGTCTGAAGCTTTCTTT. Amino acid sequence: CASSSGQGAMSEAFF. The genes are TRBV7-8 and TRBJ1-1, with 12 positions matching TRBD1. The CDR3 spans 15 residues. The germline V gene encodes CDR1 SGHVS and CDR2 FQNEAQ. V lost 4 bases, J lost 6 bases, and 6 bases stayed unmatched.

CDR3 DNA: TGTGCCAGCAGCTTAGGGAGGGCCAGAGGAACTGAAAAACTGTTTTTT. Amino acids: CASSLGRARGTEKLFF. The chain joins TRBV11-2 to TRBJ1-4, with D uncertain. This CDR3 region has 16 residues. Trimming left V 1 base short and J 7 bases short, with 16 bases between. CDR1 and CDR2 from the germline V gene are SGHAT and FQNNGV.

The V call is TRBV19, the J call TRBJ2-1, with 8 positions matching TRBD2. V was clipped by 5 bases and J by 9 bases; unmatched bases: 9. CDR3 length equals 14 residues. CDR1 LNHDA and CDR2 SQIVND come from the germline V gene (reference sequence). The chain's CDR3 is CASSPSGSRSEQFF. The CDR3 bases are TGTGCCAGTAGTCCGAGCGGGAGTCGGAGTGAGCAGTTCTTC.

This clone was detected only once. This chain connects TRBV6-6 to TRBJ1-1, with D unclear. Germline V gene data show CDR1 as MNHNY and CDR2 as SVGAGI (reference sequence). Trimming shortened V by 0 bases and J by 2 bases, and 7 bases separated the two germline ends. The CDR3 extends over 14 amino acids. CDR3 region: CASSYSSRNTEAFF. In nucleotides, the CDR3 is TGTGCCAGCAGTTACTCGAGCAGAAACACTGAAGCTTTCTTT.

The chain's CDR3 is CASSQISGANVLTF. DNA of the CDR3: TGCGCCAGCAGCCAGATCTCTGGGGCCAACGTCCTGACTTTC. The V gene is TRBV5-1, the J gene TRBJ2-6, with D unresolved. The CDR3 spans 14 residues. Germline V lookup: CDR1 SGHRS, CDR2 YFSETQ. With 4 bases removed from V and 0 bases from J, the gap between germline ends came to 5 bases.

The chain has TRBV4-3 and TRBJ2-6; the match to TRBD2 covers 9 bases. Germline V CDR1 and CDR2: LGHNA, YSLEER. The CDR3 loop spans 19 amino acids. With 0 bases clipped from V and 3 bases from J, the junction kept 9 bases outside the gene matches. DNA of the CDR3: TGCGCCAGCAGCCAAGAAGTGCAGCGGGGGGTGAGTGGGGCCAACGTCCTGACTTTC. Translating it yields CASSQEVQRGVSGANVLTF.

V and J are TRBV11-1 and TRBJ2-3; no clear D. The CDR3 runs to 13 residues. V lost 4 bases, J lost 2 bases, and 7 bases lay in between. CDR1 and CDR2 (germline): SGHAT, FQDESV (reference sequence). This CDR3 is CASSSETTDTQYF. The CDR3 DNA reads TGTGCCAGCAGCTCCGAGACCACAGATACGCAGTATTTT.